This T cell receptor (beta chain) was identified in a study of patients and donors after allogeneic stem cell transplantation. The germline V gene has CDR1 GTSNPN and CDR2 SVGIG (reference sequence). The J segment lost 1 base and the V segment lost 2 bases, leaving 5 bases of the junction unmatched. This CDR3 is 17 amino acids long. From the RT-PCR reads, TCRdb called clonotypes with MiXCR, one entry per CDR3 protein. The sample gives approximately 170,000 distinct CDR3 sequences, about 30% of which show up once; around 3.3% is in the top ten. This clonotype was seen just once. The sample taken for sequencing was blood, either unsorted or a sorted T cell fraction (not recorded which). This clonotype was obtained from a human donor who was either an allogeneic HSCT recipient or a stem cell or donor lymphocyte infusion donor (not recorded which). It is not recorded whose cells these are; they may come from a transplant donor. The chain combines TRBV30 with TRBJ2-6; TRBD2 matches at 10 bases. CDR3 region: CAWSKLAGVSGANVLTF. The CDR3, as DNA: TGTGCCTGGAGTAAGCTAGCGGGAGTATCTGGGGCCAACGTCCTGACTTTC.